This T cell receptor beta chain is from a study of CD4 T cells in relation to SARS-CoV-2 and coronaviruses (dated by TCRdb to about 2021). Background for the entire study: The ViraFEST assay cultured PBMCs with antigen for under 13 days, then sequenced TCR beta CDR3s to find antigen-specific clonal expansions. At the level of individual TCR clonotypes, the study measured memory CD4+ T cell crossreactivity between SARS-CoV-2 spike protein and common cold coronavirus spike proteins. Using patient-derived lymphoblastoid cell lines, the shared crossreactive spike epitopes were mapped to their HLA restriction. Samples from a few pre-COVID donors and the naive versus memory experiments were sequenced with the Adaptive Biotechnologies TCR-sequencing kit; other data were Illumina-based. Expansion assays from other donors in the study were sequenced with a different, Illumina-based TCR-beta assay. An HIV-1 Nef peptide pool or a no-peptide culture served as the negative reference condition. What the authors observed across the whole study: Small numbers of patients and of tested TCRs limited the study. In about two thirds of donors, memory CD4+ clonotypes turned up that crossrecognized SARS-CoV-2 and at least one common cold coronavirus spike. Compared with monoreactive clones, crossreactive clones had significantly weaker SARS-CoV-2-driven expansion, a result consistent with antigenic imprinting. Since the crossreactivity analysis centred on spike protein, crossreactivity against other viral proteins was not assessed. No donor contributed both pre-pandemic and post-infection samples, which limited tracing the source of pre-existing responses.

CD4+ T cells from unexposed donors were collected before the COVID-19 pandemic (2011-2018). After 10 to 11 days of culture, CD4+ T cells were isolated with the EasySep CD4+ T cell isolation kit. As cell number allowed, CD4+ T cells from unexposed donors were tested for reactivity to SARS-CoV-2 S and N and to four common cold coronavirus spike pools. Two million PBMCs per well were cultured in IMDM with approximately 4.8% human AB serum and approximately 9.5 IU/ml IL-2. Half of the culture medium was replaced with fresh IL-2-containing medium on days 3 and 7. In general, triplicate replicate wells were used for every peptide culture condition. Leukapheresis product for the unexposed donors was purchased commercially. Ficoll-Paque PLUS gradient centrifugation was used to isolate PBMCs from leukapheresis product or whole blood. PBMCs were either used fresh in the expansion assay or cryopreserved at -140 degrees C. The QIAamp Micro DNA Kit was used to extract genomic DNA from the CD4+ T cells.

From the cysteine through the phenylalanine, the CDR3 covers 11 amino acids. Only the CDR3 DNA stays, 33 bases, in frame from base 1. V loses 5 bases of germline sequence and J loses 7 bases, and the interval between the two ends is 10 bases. Based on the germline V gene (reference sequence), the CDR1 and CDR2 sequences are GTSNPN and SVGIG. Library preparation employed the immunoSEQ multiplex PCR assay. Turning to the authors' computational methods: During preprocessing, nonproductive sequences were removed, along with CDR3s that did not begin with C, did not end with F or W, or were shorter than 7 amino acids. Antigen-specific clonotypes were called with the MANAFEST web app on the basis of expansion relative to the reference and to other culture wells. To be counted as positive, a clone had to show significant expansion compared with the reference culture, at an FDR below 0.05, in 2 of 3 replicate wells. A further requirement for positive clones was significant expansion compared with all other tandem wells, along with an odds ratio above 5. CDR3 homology was quantified as pairwise Levenshtein distance, calculated with the stringdist R package after three terminal residues were trimmed from each end. TCRdb took this table from immuneACCESS and kept in-frame rearrangements with V and J called. Such tables lack part of the clones; where checked against another copy, unresolved V genes explain under half of the gap, and the rest is unexplained. D and trimming come from the DNA, and the V and J calls and clone size come from that table. For this sample the table gives approximately 20,000 clones, of which around 80% were detected only once. 17% of the sample is taken by the ten largest.

As to this clone: The specificity of this receptor is unknown. It has no much larger one-base neighbor in the sample; base qualities were not kept.

The V and J genes are TRBV30 and TRBJ2-3; too little of a D gene remains to name it. Sequencing input: CD4+ T cells from PBMCs, cultured in vitro. This receptor was taken from a human donor in good health. The CDR3 region has the sequence CAWGAMNTQYF. The nucleotide sequence is TGTGCCTGGGGAGCCATGAATACGCAGTATTTT. Here the CDR3 is joined to the reference TRBV30 and TRBJ2-3 genes, and the full variable domain is: SQTIHQWPATLVQPVGSPLSLECTVEGTSNPNLYWYRQAAGRGLQLLFYSVGIGQISSEVPQNLSASRPQDRQFILSSKKLLLSDSGFYLCAWGAMNTQYFGPGTRLTVL.